The sequence of this TCR beta chain was determined in a study of shared clonotypes between healthy human individuals. Trimming pared 2 bases from V and 3 bases from J, leaving 13 bases between. CDR3 length: 16 residues. CDR1 and CDR2 (germline): SEHNR, FQNEAQ (reference sequence). Study findings and constraints: Clonotypes shared by all four sorted-subset donors had higher generation probabilities than non-shared clonotypes.

Method: immunoSEQ multiplex PCR; TCRdb's copy keeps in-frame clones and lacks some. The sample has over 2 million clones, over 85% seen once. CD45RO-negative, CCR7-positively selected cells formed the naive CD8 fraction, excluding terminally differentiated effector memory CD45RA+ cells. As for this clone: What it recognizes is unknown.

The chain links TRBV7-9 to TRBJ1-4; no firm D call. This TCR derives from a man aged 18 to 29 in good health. Material: naive CD8+ T cells sorted from blood. The CDR3 nucleotides read TGTGCCAGCAGCTTATGGACGCGAGAGGCTAATGAAAAACTGTTTTTT. It is translated as CASSLWTREANEKLFF.